Shown below are 29 T cell receptor beta chains from a single sample sequenced in a study of CD8 T cells in Susac syndrome. RNA, at roughly 0.5 to 1 ug, was reverse transcribed with random hexamers. MiXCR, applied by TCRdb to the immunoSEQ multiplex PCR reads, yields one record per CDR3 protein. The data show roughly 89,000 distinct CDR3 sequences, roughly 96% seen once. Sequenced sample: CD8+ T cells from PBMCs. The receptors were sampled from a human donor with Susac syndrome.

The chain joins TRBV7-8 to TRBJ2-4; D gene unclear. V dropped 5 bases and J dropped 0 bases, with 5 bases sitting between them. The CDR3 covers 13 residues. The germline gives CDR1 SGHVS, CDR2 FQNEAQ. CDR3 nucleotides: TGTGCCAGCAGCGCCATAGCCAAAAACATTCAGTACTTC. Translation gives CASSAIAKNIQYF.

The V call is TRBV20-1, the J call TRBJ1-4; no clear D. Looked up from germline, CDR1 is DFQATT and CDR2 is SNEGSKA (reference sequence). With 0 bases removed from V and 0 bases from J, the gap between germline ends came to 11 bases. There are 16 residues in the CDR3. This CDR3 is CSARDPNRATNEKLFF. In nucleotides, the CDR3 is TGCAGTGCTAGAGACCCAAACCGAGCAACTAATGAAAAACTGTTTTTT.

CDR3: CAWSPDTGELFF. As DNA, the CDR3 is TGTGCCTGGAGCCCGGACACCGGGGAGCTGTTTTTT. This chain links TRBV30 with TRBJ2-2; D is ambiguous. With 3 bases removed from V and 3 bases from J, the gap between germline ends came to 5 bases. The germline V gene encodes CDR1 GTSNPN and CDR2 SVGIG (reference sequence). CDR3 length equals 12 residues.

The rearrangement links TRBV12-3 or TRBV12-4 to TRBJ2-5; no clear D. V dropped 3 bases and J dropped 5 bases, with 4 bases sitting between them. The CDR3 has 11 residues. CDR3 DNA: TGTGCCAGCAGTTTGAGCGAGACCCAGTACTTC. It is translated as CASSLSETQYF.

The rearrangement links TRBV21-1 to TRBJ2-3; TRBD1 is the table's D call and was not checked against the DNA. TRBV21-1 is a known pseudogene. The CDR3 spans 17 residues. This chain's CDR3 is CASSKESRDISTDTQYF. The DNA for the CDR3 is TGTGCCAGCAGCAAGGAAAGCCGGGACATCAGCACAGATACGCAGTATTTT.

CDR3 coding DNA: TGTGCCAGCAGCCAAGTGCCGACAGGCGGCAACTATGGCTACACCTTC. It yields the protein CASSQVPTGGNYGYTF. The chain carries TRBV3-1 and TRBJ1-2, with D perhaps matching TRBD1 (6 bases). Germline V gene lookup returns CDR1 LGHDT and CDR2 YNNKEL (reference sequence). The V end was cut by 1 base, the J end by 2 bases, with 14 bases between. The CDR3 has 16 amino acids.

The chain is built from TRBV9 and TRBJ2-1; 9 bases fit TRBD2. Germline V lookup: CDR1 SGDLS, CDR2 YYNGEE. V shed 6 bases, J shed 6 bases, and the junction held 7 bases outside the gene matches. This CDR3 region has 14 residues. CDR3 sequence: CASTTGTSFNEQFF. CDR3 nucleotide sequence: TGTGCCAGCACCACCGGGACTAGCTTCAATGAGCAGTTCTTC. Complete variable domain (other parts from reference TRBV9 and TRBJ2-1): DSGVTQTPKHLITATGQRVTLRCSPRSGDLSVYWYQQSLDQGLQFLIQYYNGEERAKGNILERFSAQQFPDLHSELNLSSLELGDSALYFCASTTGTSFNEQFFGPGTRLTVL.

The chain recombines TRBV5-1 with TRBJ2-1; D uncertain. The CDR3 has 14 residues. V dropped 2 bases and J dropped 5 bases, with 11 bases sitting between them. Germline lookup yields CDR1 SGHRS and CDR2 YFSETQ. DNA for the CDR3: TGCGCCAGCAGCTTCAGTAGGGCCGACAATGAGCAGTTCTTC. Its translation is CASSFSRADNEQFF.

The CDR3 loop reads CASSLPRSIEQFF. Here the CDR3 DNA reads TGTGCCAGCAGTCTCCCTCGGTCCATTGAGCAGTTCTTC. The gene calls are TRBV28 and TRBJ2-1; D not certain. The CDR3 spans 13 residues. V lost 5 bases, J lost 9 bases, and 14 bases lay in between. The germline V gene has CDR1 MDHEN and CDR2 SYDVKM. Drawing the rest from reference TRBV28 and TRBJ2-1, the complete variable domain is DVKVTQSSRYLVKRTGEKVFLECVQDMDHENMFWYRQDPGLGLRLIYFSYDVKMKEKGDIPEGYSVSREKKERFSLILESASTNQTSMYLCASSLPRSIEQFFGPGTRLTVL.

The chain joins TRBV28 to TRBJ2-5; maybe TRBD2 (6 bases). The CDR3 loop spans 13 amino acids. V gave up 8 bases and J gave up 2 bases, with 12 bases separating them. The germline gives CDR1 MDHEN, CDR2 SYDVKM. DNA of the CDR3: TGTGCCAGCGGGACTCTGGGGCAAGAGACCCAGTACTTC. Translation: CASGTLGQETQYF.

The chain is built from TRBV6-4 and TRBJ1-2, with D uncertain. In germline, CDR1 is MRHNA, CDR2 SNTAGT. V was trimmed by 3 bases and J by 4 bases, leaving 15 bases between them. The CDR3 is 15 residues long. CDR3 sequence reads: CASSDSQDGFYGYTF. DNA of the CDR3: TGTGCCAGCAGTGATTCTCAGGACGGCTTCTATGGCTACACCTTC.

J is TRBJ2-3 and V is TRBV6-5; D remains ambiguous. The CDR3 covers 13 residues. Trimming pared 3 bases from V and 5 bases from J, leaving 9 bases between. Germline V CDR1 and CDR2: MNHEY, SVGAGI. This CDR3 is CASSYRRGDTQYF. In nucleotides, the CDR3 is TGTGCCAGCAGTTATAGGCGTGGAGATACGCAGTATTTT.

The chain combines TRBV5-6 with TRBJ2-3; tentative D call: TRBD2 (5 bases). Germline-derived CDR1 and CDR2 are SGHDT and YYEEEE. With 3 bases removed from V and 0 bases from J, the gap between germline ends came to 14 bases. This CDR3 has 16 residues. CDR3 in DNA: TGTGCCAGCAGCTCAGACCTGGACTTGAGCACAGATACGCAGTATTTT. This encodes CASSSDLDLSTDTQYF.

This chain joins TRBV4-3 and TRBJ1-1; no reliable D call. Trimming stripped 0 bases from V and 6 bases from J, with 14 bases between. Germline values: CDR1 LGHNA, CDR2 YSLEER. The CDR3 consists of 15 residues. CDR3 region: CASSQDRAGISEAFF. In DNA, the CDR3 is TGCGCCAGCAGCCAAGATCGCGCGGGGATTTCTGAAGCTTTCTTT.

The genes are TRBV14 and TRBJ1-5; the D is unclear. The CDR3 contains 13 residues. CDR1 SGHDN and CDR2 FVKESK come from the germline V gene. V dropped 4 bases and J dropped 10 bases, with 14 bases sitting between them. CDR3: CASSLDPGDPQHF. CDR3 nucleotide sequence: TGTGCCAGCAGCCTAGACCCGGGTGACCCCCAGCATTTT.

CDR3 nucleotides: TGTGCCAGCAGCCTTAACAGGGGCAATCAGCCCCAGCATTTT. Amino acids: CASSLNRGNQPQHF. The chain carries TRBV27 and TRBJ1-5, with D maybe TRBD1 (6 bases). The V end lost 6 bases, the J end lost 2 bases, and 11 bases lay between the germline ends. CDR1 is MNHEY and CDR2 is SMNVEV in the germline V gene (reference sequence). The CDR3 covers 14 residues.

V and J are TRBV30 and TRBJ1-2, with D unresolved. V lost 4 bases and J 9 bases, leaving 3 bases between the germline ends. This CDR3 comprises 8 residues. CDR1 and CDR2 (germline): GTSNPN, SVGIG (reference sequence). The chain's CDR3 is CAWNSYTF. CDR3 nucleotides: TGTGCCTGGAATAGCTACACCTTC.

J is TRBJ1-4 and V is TRBV27, with D uncertain. The V gene lost 3 bases and the J gene lost 4 bases, with 9 bases spanning the gap. CDR1 MNHEY and CDR2 SMNVEV come from the germline V gene (reference sequence). The CDR3 extends over 14 amino acids. CDR3 residues: CASSLGSVNEKLFF. CDR3 nucleotide sequence: TGTGCCAGCAGTTTGGGCAGCGTTAATGAAAAACTGTTTTTT.

This clonotype was counted once. The V call is TRBV6-5, the J call TRBJ1-2, with 9 nucleotides matching TRBD1. The trim removed 0 bases at V and 4 bases at J, leaving 3 bases unmatched. The CDR3 covers 15 residues. Per the germline V gene, CDR1 is MNHEY and CDR2 is SVGAGI. The DNA of the CDR3 is TGTGCCAGCAGTTACTCCGACAGGGGGTTCTATGGCTACACCTTC. Protein sequence: CASSYSDRGFYGYTF.

The rearrangement links TRBV5-1 to TRBJ2-7; 7 bases agree with TRBD1. The germline CDR1 and CDR2 sequences are SGHRS and YFSETQ. J gave up 2 bases and V 2 bases, and 4 bases lay outside the gene matches. The CDR3 length is 14 residues. CDR3 sequence: CASSLQGPTYEQYF. The CDR3 bases are TGCGCCAGCAGCTTACAGGGGCCAACCTACGAGCAGTACTTC.

The chain links TRBV7-3 to TRBJ2-7, with 7 nucleotides matching TRBD1. Trimming removed 1 base from V and 2 bases from J; junction bases left unmatched: 5. Looked up from germline, CDR1 is SGHTA and CDR2 is FQGTGA. This CDR3 is 15 amino acids long. The CDR3 region is CASSLMAGTAYEQYF. The CDR3 DNA sequence: TGTGCCAGCAGCTTAATGGCCGGGACAGCCTACGAGCAGTACTTC.

V and J are TRBV12-3 or TRBV12-4 and TRBJ1-2; D unresolved. CDR3 size: 13 residues. The V gene lost 6 bases and the J gene lost 2 bases, with 10 bases spanning the gap. The CDR3 here is CASSLLGNYGYTF. DNA for the CDR3: TGTGCCAGCAGCTTACTAGGAAACTATGGCTACACCTTC.

The J gene is TRBJ2-1, the V gene TRBV7-8; 10 positions match TRBD2. This CDR3 is 16 amino acids long. The ends lost 5 bases at V and 3 bases at J; junction bases unmatched: 7. Germline V gives CDR1 SGHVS, CDR2 FQNEAQ. CDR3 loop: CASSPRLAGGYNEQFF. CDR3 DNA sequence: TGTGCCAGCAGCCCAAGACTAGCGGGCGGCTACAATGAGCAGTTCTTC.

V and J are TRBV3-1 and TRBJ2-1; possibly TRBD1 or TRBD2 for D (6 bases each). Germline-derived CDR1 and CDR2 are LGHDT and YNNKEL (reference sequence). The CDR3 contains 15 residues. Trimming pared 4 bases from V and 7 bases from J, leaving 17 bases between. DNA for the CDR3: TGTGCCAGCAGCCCCCCCGACGGGGGCGAGAATGAGCAGTTCTTC. Protein product: CASSPPDGGENEQFF.

The CDR3 DNA follows: TGTGCCAGCCCCCCACAACTTTACACCGGGGAGCTGTTTTTT. As protein: CASPPQLYTGELFF. The chain carries TRBV6-4 and TRBJ2-2; D is undetermined. V was cut by 8 bases and J by 3 bases, with 13 bases left in between. Germline V gene sequence: CDR1 MRHNA, CDR2 SNTAGT. This CDR3 contains 14 residues.

This chain connects TRBV30 to TRBJ1-1, with D perhaps TRBD1 (5 bases). The CDR3 is made up of 16 amino acids. Trimming pared 3 bases from V and 0 bases from J, leaving 17 bases between. Germline V CDR1 and CDR2: GTSNPN, SVGIG (reference sequence). Written as DNA, the CDR3 is TGTGCCTGGAGGGGGGAACCTGGGACGGTGAACACTGAAGCTTTCTTT. It translates to CAWRGEPGTVNTEAFF.

The chain has TRBV29-1 and TRBJ2-6, with 7 bases aligning to TRBD1. The trim removed 4 bases at V and 4 bases at J, leaving 4 bases unmatched. Germline V gene lookup returns CDR1 SQVTM and CDR2 ANQGSEA. This CDR3 is 14 amino acids long. CDR3 sequence reads: CSVAPGQGANVLTF. The CDR3 DNA is TGCAGCGTTGCCCCGGGACAGGGGGCCAACGTCCTGACTTTC.

This chain links TRBV7-8 with TRBJ1-3; no definite D call. CDR3 length: 15 residues. Germline assignment: CDR1 SGHVS and CDR2 FQNEAQ. V was trimmed by 4 bases and J by 0 bases, leaving 10 bases between them. CDR3 nucleotides: TGTGCCAGCAGCTCCGGACTGAACTCTGGAAACACCATATATTTT. As protein: CASSSGLNSGNTIYF. Using reference TRBV7-8 and TRBJ1-3 for the parts outside the CDR3, the full variable domain is GAGVSQSPRYKVAKRGQDVALRCDPISGHVSLFWYQQALGQGPEFLTYFQNEAQLDKSGLPSDRFFAERPEGSVSTLKIQRTQQEDSAVYLCASSSGLNSGNTIYFGEGSWLTVV.

The chain joins TRBV9 to TRBJ1-5, with 7 bases aligning to TRBD1. V was pared by 4 bases and J by 2 bases, with 6 bases of the junction left unmatched. The CDR3 sequence is 15 residues long. Germline V gene lookup returns CDR1 SGDLS and CDR2 YYNGEE. This CDR3 reads CASSPGGPGNQPQHF. The CDR3 DNA follows: TGTGCCAGCAGCCCAGGGGGGCCGGGCAATCAGCCCCAGCATTTT. The full variable domain, in which reference TRBV9 and TRBJ1-5 provide the parts outside the CDR3, is DSGVTQTPKHLITATGQRVTLRCSPRSGDLSVYWYQQSLDQGLQFLIQYYNGEERAKGNILERFSAQQFPDLHSELNLSSLELGDSALYFCASSPGGPGNQPQHFGDGTRLSIL.